The 5 T cell receptor beta chains below all came from one sample that was sequenced in a study of T-cell memory formation after mild COVID-19. TCRdb used MiXCR to reprocess the 5' RACE reads, holding one entry per CDR3 protein. The sample consists of around 190,000 distinct CDR3 sequences, about a fifth of them appearing once. Sequencing was carried out using PBMCs or a T cell subset sorted from them (not recorded which). All receptors derive from a man aged 18-30 years who had mild COVID-19 (a few samples of this study predate the infection). Cell type and time point are not known.

There are many counts of this clonotype. This chain uses TRBV12-3 or TRBV12-4 with TRBJ2-7; TRBD2 matches 7 bases. Trimming took 3 bases from V and 3 from J; bases not matched to a gene: 5. The CDR3 spans 14 residues. The CDR3 nucleotides are TGTGCCAGCAGTTTCGCGGGCGGGGGCTACGAGCAGTACTTC. Its translation: CASSFAGGGYEQYF.

This sequence joins TRBV5-1 and TRBJ1-4; no firm D call. Trimming pared 2 bases from V and 14 bases from J, leaving 16 bases between. CDR1 is SGHRS, CDR2 YFSETQ, per germline. The CDR3 contains 13 residues. CDR3 nucleotides: TGCGCCAGCAGCTTTCGCGCCGGGGATAGGCTGTTTTTT. It specifies CASSFRAGDRLFF.

This chain uses TRBV20-1 with TRBJ2-1; 11 bases are shared with TRBD2. J lost 9 bases, V lost 5 bases, and 6 bases had no gene match. Germline V gene sequence: CDR1 DFQATT, CDR2 SNEGSKA (reference sequence). The CDR3 consists of 13 residues. CDR3 amino acids: CSAPTSGGVEQFF. The CDR3 region has the DNA TGCAGTGCTCCTACTAGCGGGGGAGTTGAGCAGTTCTTC.

J is TRBJ1-6 and V is TRBV5-6; D is perhaps TRBD1 (5 bases). Germline assignment: CDR1 SGHDT and CDR2 YYEEEE. The V end lost 1 base, the J end lost 8 bases, and 10 bases lay between the germline ends. The length of the CDR3 is 14 residues. CDR3 DNA: TGTGCCAGCAGCTTGCGAGGGACGGATTCACCCCTCCACTTT. This sequence encodes CASSLRGTDSPLHF.

The sample holds many counts of this clonotype. The V call is TRBV12-3 or TRBV12-4, the J call TRBJ2-6, with 9 bases identical to TRBD1. CDR3 length: 17 residues. V lost 11 bases, J lost 1 base, and 12 bases stayed unmatched. CDR3 DNA: TGTGCCTCACACGCGGGACAGGGTTTTTCTGGGGCCAACGTCCTGACTTTC. Translating gives CASHAGQGFSGANVLTF.